This T cell receptor beta chain was observed in a study of vaccination and CD4 T cells after COVID-19 (dated by TCRdb to 2022 to 2024). As for the study more broadly: SARS-CoV-2 positivity had been established in the convalescent patients by nasal swab PCR, and mild disease was recorded in some 10 of these patients and severe disease in one. The time from the second vaccine dose to post-vaccine blood sampling had a median of roughly 70 days and ranged from about 12 to 241 days. Each participant got two doses of either the Pfizer-BioNTech BNT162b2 vaccine (n=8) or the Moderna mRNA-1273 vaccine (n=2). Post-COVID blood samples from convalescent patients were collected a median of roughly 100 days after diagnosis, with a range of 35 to 161 days. In more than eight COVID-19 convalescent patients and a few infection-naive healthy vaccine recipients, researchers compared the spike-specific CD4+ TCR repertoire from before mRNA vaccination with the repertoire from after. Control cultures received a CEFX viral epitope pool as the positive control, an HIV-1 Nef peptide pool as the negative control, or no peptide. For stimulating the cultures, overlapping spike peptide pools were used, derived from SARS-CoV-2 as well as from the common cold coronaviruses HCoV-NL63, HCoV-OC43 and HCoV-229E. The convalescent cohort comprised six males and four females, including two Hispanic individuals, seven Caucasians, two Asians and one multiracial person. The research as a whole found: The study included relatively few convalescent patients and did not analyze early timepoints after natural infection. In convalescent patients, a median approximately 86% of post-vaccine SARS-CoV-2-reactive clones were detected only after vaccination, and vaccine-specific priming was suggested by this finding. The median number of SARS-CoV-2-reactive clonotypes rose from fewer than 25 after infection to a few dozen after vaccination, but the change was not significant. Nearly all vaccine-specific clones in convalescent patients (304 of 307) were mono-reactive for SARS-CoV-2 spike rather than cross-reactive with common cold coronaviruses.

Receptors were amplified or captured by PCR. TCR sequencing of DNA from cultured CD4+ T cells used the Oncomine TCR Beta short-read assay at the Johns Hopkins FTIC core. The QIAamp micro DNA kit was used to extract genomic DNA from the cultured CD4+ T cells. Oncomine TCR Beta libraries from cultured CD4+ T cells were pooled with unique dual indexes and sequenced on an Illumina iSeq 100. The original pipeline was this. Non-productive sequences were filtered out, and CDR3s that did not start with C, did not end with F or W, or were shorter than 7 amino acids were discarded. The MANAFEST web application was used to identify antigen-specific clonotypes by comparing peptide-stimulated wells against reference wells and other culture wells. To be called positive, a clone needed an FDR below 0.05, an odds ratio above 5, and a productive frequency above 0.1% in at least two of three replicate wells. Clonotypes that were significantly expanded in both SARS-CoV-2 spike wells and at least one common cold coronavirus spike condition were defined as cross-reactive. Similarity between CDR3 sequences was evaluated in R version 3.6.1 using Levenshtein distances (stringdist) and unrooted phylogenetic trees (ape). In TCRdb, the public reads were trimmed at Q25 with fastp and aligned with MiXCR, with productive beta chains retained. Entries are consolidated by CDR3 protein sequence, retaining the most common genes and DNA. What appears here as the V and J calls and clone size reflects TCRdb's work, not the paper's. Within this sample are 10,000 to 13,000 distinct CDR3 sequences, with about 41% of them counted one time only. The ten largest account for 9.5% to 13% of the sample.

Per the publication, the treatment or condition label means: approximately 11-day PBMC culture with coronavirus spike peptide pools or control peptides (ViraFEST assay). The ViraFEST assay, used in the study, expanded antigen-specific T cells with peptide pools and then identified the expanded clonotypes through TCR sequencing. The convalescent patients' positive SARS-CoV-2 PCR tests fell between March and December 2020, which was before the Alpha, Beta and Delta variants emerged in the United States. PBMCs were cultured at about 2 million per well in IMDM supplemented with approximately 4.7% human AB serum and 8.5 to 10 IU/ml IL-2, with around 10 ug/ml peptide pools added. Half of the culture medium was replaced with fresh IL-2-containing medium on days 3 and 7. After approximately eleven days of culture, CD4+ T cells were isolated by negative selection with the EasySep CD4+ T cell isolation kit. PBMCs were separated from whole blood using Ficoll-Paque Plus gradient centrifugation and then either used fresh or cryopreserved at -140C. Triplicate wells were generally used for each culture condition.

The junction shows trimming of 6 bases on V and 6 bases on J, and the gene matches do not reach 7 bases of it. The CDR3 goes from the cysteine to the phenylalanine over 13 residues. Just the 39-base CDR3 DNA is kept, in frame starting at base 1. According to the germline V gene, CDR1 reads MNHNS and CDR2 reads SASEGT. On this clonotype: It has no known antigen specificity. Per-base quality was not reported, and no clone a single base away is much larger than it.

This receptor was obtained from a human donor who had recovered from COVID-19. Material: CD4+ T cells from blood, cultured in vitro, obtained after SARS-CoV-2 vaccination. Recombination connected TRBV6-1 to TRBJ1-2; 7 central bases correspond to TRBD1. In nucleotide form, the sequence is TGTGCCAGCAGAGCTGACAGGGCGGATGGCTACACCTTC. The encoded protein is CASRADRADGYTF.